This note documents a single T cell receptor (beta chain) sequence. Its antigen is unknown. Using immunoSEQ multiplex PCR, the repertoire was profiled, and TCRdb retains in-frame clones only, with some absent. The table lists approximately 64,000 clones, around 83% of them singletons, with approximately 9.8% in the top ten. The sample comes from a study of T cell responses to AZD1222 COVID-19 vaccine. General study results and limits: The study identified only five or six AZD1222 recipients as seropositive at baseline.

The CDR3 has 14 residues. Germline values: CDR1 SGHRS, CDR2 YFSETQ. V was clipped by 2 bases and J by 4 bases; unmatched bases: 5. J is TRBJ2-5 and V is TRBV5-1; 7 nucleotides agree with TRBD2. The receptor was derived from an adult in good health. The starting material was peripheral blood, obtained on day 0 of AZD1222 vaccination. CDR3 protein: CASSFGLVLETQYF. The DNA of the CDR3 is TGCGCCAGCAGCTTTGGACTAGTCTTAGAGACCCAGTACTTC.